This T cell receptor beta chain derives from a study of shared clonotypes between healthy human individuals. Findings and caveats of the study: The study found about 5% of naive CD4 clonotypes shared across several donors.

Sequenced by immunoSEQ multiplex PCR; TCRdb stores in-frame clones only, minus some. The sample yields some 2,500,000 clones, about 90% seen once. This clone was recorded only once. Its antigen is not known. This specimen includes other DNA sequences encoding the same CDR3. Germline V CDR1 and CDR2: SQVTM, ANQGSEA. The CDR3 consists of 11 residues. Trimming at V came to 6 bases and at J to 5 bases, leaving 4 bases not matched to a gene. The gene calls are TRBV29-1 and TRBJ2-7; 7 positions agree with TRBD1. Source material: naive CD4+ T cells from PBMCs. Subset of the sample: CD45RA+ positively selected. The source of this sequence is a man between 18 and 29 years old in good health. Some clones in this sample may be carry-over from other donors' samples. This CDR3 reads CSVGDRDEQYF. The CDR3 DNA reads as TGCAGCGTCGGAGACAGGGACGAGCAGTACTTC.